This T cell receptor (beta chain) was sequenced during a study of shared clonotypes between healthy human individuals. Researchers partitioned CD4+ cells into CD45RA+ naive and CD45RA-negative memory subsets. This table comes from immunoSEQ multiplex PCR, and its TCRdb copy is limited to in-frame clones, with some not included. Found here are a few million clones, over 85% of them singletons; the top ten hold roughly 0.13%. The CDR3 totals 16 residues. The V gene lost 3 bases and the J gene lost 3 bases, with 18 bases spanning the gap. Germline assignment: CDR1 SGHAT and CDR2 FQNNGV. Material for sequencing was naive CD4+ T cells sorted from blood. The subset here: CD45RA+ positively selected. The clonotype was recovered from a man between 18 and 29 years old in good health. The rearrangement uses TRBV11-2 and TRBJ2-7, with TRBD1 as a possible D gene (6 bases). The CDR3 loop reads CASSFTAGTLGYEQYF. DNA of the CDR3: TGTGCCAGCAGCTTTACAGCCGGGACACTTGGCTACGAGCAGTACTTC.